One and the same sample provided the 25 T cell receptor beta chains below, sequenced in a study of blood T cell repertoires in COVID-19. Assay used: immunoSEQ multiplex PCR; TCRdb lists only in-frame clones, some missing. The sample records under 100,000 clones, 65% to 85% being singletons. Sequences were obtained from peripheral blood. These receptor sequences come from an elderly man with active or convalescent COVID-19.

This clone has only a few counts. The CDR3 coding sequence is TGTGCCATCAGTGGGGGACAGGGGGCGCGACGGTACTATGGCTACACCTTC. Protein product: CAISGGQGARRYYGYTF. This sequence joins TRBV10-3 and TRBJ1-2; TRBD1 aligns across 12 bases. The CDR3 spans 17 residues. CDR1 and CDR2 from the germline V gene are ENHRY and SYGVKD. Trimming cost V 4 bases and J 3 bases; bases outside gene matches: 9.

The chain combines TRBV2 with TRBJ1-2, with D tentatively TRBD1 (6 bases). The CDR3 contains 14 residues. Per the germline V gene, CDR1 is SNHLY and CDR2 is FYNNEI. V lost 0 bases and J lost 7, with 12 bases in between. CDR3 amino acids: CASSEARGAGGYTF. CDR3 sequence (DNA): TGTGCCAGCAGTGAAGCGCGGGGGGCGGGTGGCTACACCTTC.

The J gene is TRBJ2-1, the V gene TRBV5-1; TRBD2 matches at 13 bases. The CDR3 extends over 14 amino acids. Germline V lookup: CDR1 SGHRS, CDR2 YFSETQ. The J segment lost 7 bases and the V segment lost 3 bases, leaving 1 base of the junction unmatched. In nucleotides, the CDR3 is TGCGCCAGCAGCTCGACTAGCGGGAGGAATGAGCAGTTCTTC. The encoded protein is CASSSTSGRNEQFF.

The genes are TRBV7-2 and TRBJ2-7, with 12 bases lining up with TRBD1. This CDR3 spans 13 amino acids. Germline V gives CDR1 SGHTA, CDR2 FQGNSA. The ends lost 4 bases at V and 6 bases at J; junction bases unmatched: 1. The CDR3 loop is CASSWDRGREQYF. The DNA of the CDR3 is TGTGCCAGCAGCTGGGACAGGGGGCGCGAGCAGTACTTC.

The V gene is TRBV5-4, the J gene TRBJ2-3; maybe TRBD1 (6 bases). The CDR3 covers 14 residues. V lost 5 bases, J lost 0 bases, and 10 bases lay in between. Per germline, CDR1 SGHNT and CDR2 YYREEE (reference sequence). The CDR3 nucleotides are TGTGCCAGCAGTGGGGGCGCGAGCACAGATACGCAGTATTTT. Encoded protein: CASSGGASTDTQYF.

The gene calls are TRBV28 and TRBJ2-7; 12 nucleotides agree with TRBD1. V lost 10 bases to trimming and J lost 5 bases; unmatched junction nucleotides: 9. The CDR3 consists of 14 residues. Germline CDR1 reads MDHEN; CDR2 reads SYDVKM. The CDR3 region is CATRTGQGANEQYF. The CDR3 bases are TGTGCCACCCGCACGGGACAGGGGGCCAACGAGCAGTACTTC.

The gene calls are TRBV6-6 and TRBJ1-2, with TRBD1 matching 7 bases. Germline V CDR1 and CDR2: MNHNY, SVGAGI (reference sequence). The CDR3 is made up of 14 amino acids. With V trimmed by 6 bases and J by 8 bases, 12 bases remained unmatched. The CDR3 DNA reads as TGTGCCAGCAGGCCCAGGGGGTACCCCCGGGGCTACACCTTC. Translated, it gives CASRPRGYPRGYTF.

V usage is TRBV6-4 and J usage is TRBJ1-2; maybe TRBD1 (6 bases). CDR1 and CDR2 from the germline V gene are MRHNA and SNTAGT. Trimming pared 5 bases from V and 2 bases from J, leaving 12 bases between. The CDR3 covers 14 residues. This CDR3 is CASSTTGSNYGYTF. The CDR3 DNA follows: TGTGCCAGCAGTACAACAGGGTCCAACTATGGCTACACCTTC.

J is TRBJ1-1 and V is TRBV11-2; 10 bases map to TRBD1. The CDR3 is 14 amino acids. J gave up 4 bases and V 5 bases, and 4 bases lay outside the gene matches. Germline CDR1 SGHAT, CDR2 FQNNGV. The CDR3 region is CASSRQGAGTEAFF. The CDR3 nucleotides read TGTGCCAGCAGCAGACAGGGGGCGGGCACTGAAGCTTTCTTT.

In this sample, this clone turned up once. J is TRBJ2-7 and V is TRBV7-2, with 8 bases matching TRBD1. The CDR3 covers 15 residues. J was trimmed by 4 bases and V by 4 bases; bases with no gene match: 9. Germline V lookup: CDR1 SGHTA, CDR2 FQGNSA. CDR3 bases: TGTGCCAGCAGCTCCCAAGGACAGGGAACATACGAGCAGTACTTC. Its protein is CASSSQGQGTYEQYF.

This clone was detected ten times or more. The gene calls are TRBV27 and TRBJ2-7; 7 bases fit TRBD1. Germline V gene data show CDR1 as MNHEY and CDR2 as SMNVEV (reference sequence). J gave up 1 base and V 5 bases, and 5 bases lay outside the gene matches. The CDR3 is 14 residues long. The CDR3 DNA follows: TGTGCCAGCAGTCTTGACAGGGTTTCCTACGAGCAGTACTTC. Its translation: CASSLDRVSYEQYF.

This clone was seen a handful of times. This chain joins TRBV5-8 and TRBJ2-5, with D maybe TRBD1 (6 bases). The V end was cut by 4 bases, the J end by 2 bases, with 18 bases between. The V gene's germline CDR1 is SGHTS and CDR2 YDEGEE. The length of the CDR3 is 16 residues. The CDR3 spells CASSLSYGQIQETQYF. In DNA, the CDR3 is TGTGCCAGCAGCCTAAGTTACGGACAGATTCAAGAGACCCAGTACTTC. The whole variable domain, remainder taken from reference TRBV5-8 and TRBJ2-5, is EAGVTQSPTHLIKTRGQQATLRCSPISGHTSVYWYQQALGLGLQFLLWYDEGEERNRGNFPPRFSGRQFPNYSSELNVNALELEDSALYLCASSLSYGQIQETQYFGPGTRLLVL.

CDR3 protein: CSASIVHEQFF. The CDR3 region has the DNA TGCAGTGCTAGTATAGTACATGAGCAGTTCTTC. The chain links TRBV20-1 to TRBJ2-1; D unresolved. The CDR3 contains 11 residues. Trimming cost V 3 bases and J 8 bases, with 8 bases left between them. CDR1 and CDR2 from the germline V gene are DFQATT and SNEGSKA (reference sequence).

The chain employs TRBV5-1 and TRBJ1-5, with a weak D call TRBD1 (6 bases). CDR3 length equals 14 residues. Per germline, CDR1 SGHRS and CDR2 YFSETQ. V lost 2 bases and J 5 bases, leaving 11 bases between the germline ends. In DNA, the CDR3 is TGCGCCAGCAGCTTTCGGGGGGGCGATCAGCCCCAGCATTTT. Translation gives CASSFRGGDQPQHF.

A few counts support this clone. CDR3 sequence reads: CASSLATGRYGYTF. The CDR3 DNA reads as TGTGCCAGCAGCTTAGCTACAGGTCGCTATGGCTACACCTTC. The rearrangement joins TRBV7-2 to TRBJ1-2; tentatively, D is TRBD1 (5 bases). V lost 0 bases and J 4 bases, leaving 9 bases between the germline ends. The CDR3 runs 14 residues. Germline lookup yields CDR1 SGHTA and CDR2 FQGNSA.

This chain links TRBV7-9 with TRBJ2-7; 7 nucleotides align to TRBD1. Unmatched junction bases numbered 6, after V lost 1 base and J lost 0 bases. The CDR3 extends over 16 amino acids. CDR1 SEHNR and CDR2 FQNEAQ come from the germline V gene (reference sequence). CDR3 DNA sequence: TGTGCCAGCAGCTTAGTTACAGGGGTGAGCTCCTACGAGCAGTACTTC. It specifies CASSLVTGVSSYEQYF.

The CDR3 bases are TGTGCCAGCAGTGTATTCAGCAATCAGCCCCAGCATTTT. Translation gives CASSVFSNQPQHF. The V gene is TRBV2, the J gene TRBJ1-5, with unresolved D. Germline V gene sequence: CDR1 SNHLY, CDR2 FYNNEI. CDR3 length: 13 amino acids. The V end lost 4 bases, the J end lost 1 base, and 5 bases lay between the germline ends.

The gene calls are TRBV28 and TRBJ2-5; TRBD2 matches 8 bases. The CDR3 extends over 15 amino acids. The J segment lost 1 base and the V segment lost 2 bases, leaving 3 bases of the junction unmatched. Germline assignment: CDR1 MDHEN and CDR2 SYDVKM. This CDR3 reads CASSLAGGRQETQYF. CDR3 coding DNA: TGTGCCAGCAGTTTAGCGGGGGGCCGCCAAGAGACCCAGTACTTC.

The chain combines TRBV4-3 with TRBJ2-6; TRBD1 agrees at 9 bases. The CDR3 sequence is 17 residues long. The trim removed 3 bases at V and 0 bases at J, leaving 3 bases unmatched. Germline CDR1 is LGHNA and CDR2 is YSLEER. In DNA form, the CDR3 reads TGCGCCAGCAGCCAGGACAGGGGAGGCTCTGGGGCCAACGTCCTGACTTTC. Its translation is CASSQDRGGSGANVLTF.

J is TRBJ2-2 and V is TRBV15, with TRBD1 as a possible D gene (5 bases). This CDR3 region has 13 residues. Trimming shortened V by 3 bases and J by 5 bases, and 7 bases separated the two germline ends. Per germline, CDR1 LNHNV and CDR2 YYDKDF (reference sequence). CDR3 DNA sequence: TGTGCCACCAGCAGCAGGGCGACCGGGGAGCTGTTTTTT. Its translation is CATSSRATGELFF.

The rearrangement links TRBV9 to TRBJ2-7; tentative D call: TRBD2 (6 bases). Germline CDR1 is SGDLS and CDR2 is YYNGEE. The CDR3 length is 16 residues. Trimming shortened V by 4 bases and J by 3 bases, and 20 bases separated the two germline ends. Written as DNA, the CDR3 is TGTGCCAGCAGCCACAACCCCCGGGGACTCGGCTACGAGCAGTACTTC. Translating it yields CASSHNPRGLGYEQYF. The full variable domain, its missing parts supplied by reference TRBV9 and TRBJ2-7, is DSGVTQTPKHLITATGQRVTLRCSPRSGDLSVYWYQQSLDQGLQFLIQYYNGEERAKGNILERFSAQQFPDLHSELNLSSLELGDSALYFCASSHNPRGLGYEQYFGPGTRLTVT.

The V gene is TRBV12-3 or TRBV12-4, the J gene TRBJ1-2, with 8 bases that match TRBD1. The CDR3 runs 13 residues. The trim removed 3 bases at V and 6 bases at J, leaving 3 bases unmatched. The CDR3, as DNA: TGTGCCAGCAGTTTGCCAGGGGGCAATGGCTACACCTTC. It yields the protein CASSLPGGNGYTF.

This chain's CDR3 is CASSPWGGMVYEQYF. The CDR3 DNA reads TGTGCCAGCAGCCCGTGGGGGGGTATGGTCTACGAGCAGTACTTC. This rearrangement joins TRBV7-9 to TRBJ2-7; 7 nucleotides agree with TRBD2. Germline CDR1 reads SEHNR; CDR2 reads FQNEAQ (reference sequence). Trimming cost V 5 bases and J 3 bases; bases outside gene matches: 10. This CDR3 has 15 residues.

The CDR3 reads CASSTRDRGGYTF. In DNA, the CDR3 is TGTGCCAGCAGTACCCGGGACAGGGGAGGCTACACCTTC. The chain couples TRBV6-5 to TRBJ1-2; 10 bases fit TRBD1. Germline V gives CDR1 MNHEY, CDR2 SVGAGI. This CDR3 region has 13 residues. The trim removed 5 bases at V and 8 bases at J, leaving 5 bases unmatched.

V and J are TRBV11-3 and TRBJ2-1, with 9 bases lining up with TRBD2. Losses at the gene ends were 0 bases for V and 8 bases for J; bases not matched to a gene: 5. CDR1 SGHNT and CDR2 YENEEA come from the germline V gene. CDR3 length: 15 amino acids. The CDR3 DNA is TGTGCCAGCAGCTTAGAAGGGCGGGGGGGCCATGAGCAGTTCTTC. Its protein product is CASSLEGRGGHEQFF.